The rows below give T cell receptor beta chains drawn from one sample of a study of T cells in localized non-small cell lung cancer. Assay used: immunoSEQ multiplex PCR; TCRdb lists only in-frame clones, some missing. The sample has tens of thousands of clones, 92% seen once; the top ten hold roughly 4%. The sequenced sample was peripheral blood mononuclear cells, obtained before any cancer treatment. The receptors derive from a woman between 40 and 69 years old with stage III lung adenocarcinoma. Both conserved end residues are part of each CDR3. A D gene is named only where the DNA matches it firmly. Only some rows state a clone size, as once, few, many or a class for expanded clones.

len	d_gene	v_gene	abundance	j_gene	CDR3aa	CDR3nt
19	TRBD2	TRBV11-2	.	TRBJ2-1	CASSLGRLAGGPWYNEQFF	TGTGCCAGCAGCTTAGGGAGACTAGCGGGGGGGCCGTGGTACAATGAGCAGTTCTTC
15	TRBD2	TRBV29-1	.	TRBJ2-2	CSVRLSGSNPGELFF	TGCAGCGTTAGGCTTAGCGGGAGTAATCCCGGGGAGCTGTTTTTT
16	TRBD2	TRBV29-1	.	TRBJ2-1	CSVEGVGTSGSNEQFF	TGCAGCGTTGAAGGGGTGGGGACTAGCGGGAGTAATGAGCAGTTCTTC
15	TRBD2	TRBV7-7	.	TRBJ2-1	CASSPLAGGPDEQFF	TGTGCCAGCAGCCCACTAGCGGGAGGGCCGGATGAGCAGTTCTTC
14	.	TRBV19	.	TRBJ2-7	CASSIDSETYEQYF	TGTGCCAGTAGTATAGACAGCGAGACCTACGAGCAGTACTTC
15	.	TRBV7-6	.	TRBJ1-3	CASSSLQGPGNTIYF	TGTGCCAGCAGCTCCCTACAAGGCCCTGGAAACACCATATATTTT
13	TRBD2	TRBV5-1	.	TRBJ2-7	CASSSGGSYEQYF	TGCGCCAGCAGCTCGGGGGGTTCCTACGAGCAGTACTTC
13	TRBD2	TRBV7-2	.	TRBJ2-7	CASSLAGGNEQYF	TGTGCCAGCAGCTTAGCGGGGGGGAACGAGCAGTACTTC
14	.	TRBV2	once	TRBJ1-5	CASSVYRAGQPQHF	TGTGCCAGCAGTGTCTACAGGGCCGGTCAGCCCCAGCATTTT
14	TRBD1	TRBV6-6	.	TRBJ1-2	CASSSRQGSYGYTF	TGTGCCAGCAGTTCCCGACAGGGGAGCTATGGCTACACCTTC
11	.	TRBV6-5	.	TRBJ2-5	CASSPGETQYF	TGTGCCAGCAGCCCCGGGGAGACCCAGTACTTC
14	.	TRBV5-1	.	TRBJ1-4	CASSRLSKQEKLFF	TGCGCCAGCAGCCGATTATCAAAACAGGAAAAACTGTTTTTT
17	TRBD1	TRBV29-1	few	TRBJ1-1	CSVAGTEGVLRDTEAFF	TGCAGCGTTGCCGGGACAGAAGGGGTACTTAGGGACACTGAAGCTTTCTTT
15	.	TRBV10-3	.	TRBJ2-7	CAISESSGTSYEQYF	TGTGCCATCAGTGAGAGCAGCGGTACATCCTACGAGCAGTACTTC
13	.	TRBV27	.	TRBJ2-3	CASSFGAGDTQYF	TGTGCCAGCAGTTTCGGGGCAGGGGATACGCAGTATTTT
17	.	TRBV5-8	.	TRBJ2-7	CASSLAPGVQIFYEQYF	TGTGCCAGCAGCTTGGCCCCAGGAGTTCAAATTTTCTACGAGCAGTACTTC
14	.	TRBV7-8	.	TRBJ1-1	CASSLREVDTEAFF	TGTGCCAGCAGCCTCAGGGAAGTCGACACTGAAGCTTTCTTT
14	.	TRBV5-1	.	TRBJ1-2	CASSSEGRTYGYTF	TGCGCCAGCAGCTCTGAGGGCCGAACCTATGGCTACACCTTC
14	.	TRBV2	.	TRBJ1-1	CASSRGLGNTEAFF	TGTGCCAGCAGCAGGGGATTGGGGAACACTGAAGCTTTCTTT
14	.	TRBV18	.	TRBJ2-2	CASSSRQNTGELFF	TGTGCCAGCTCATCCCGACAGAACACCGGGGAGCTGTTTTTT
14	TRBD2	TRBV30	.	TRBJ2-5	CAWRRLAGDVTQYF	TGTGCCTGGAGACGACTAGCGGGGGACGTGACCCAGTACTTC
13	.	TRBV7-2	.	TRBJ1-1	CASSARQVTEAFF	TGTGCCAGCAGCGCGAGACAGGTCACTGAAGCTTTCTTT
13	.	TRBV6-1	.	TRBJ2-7	CASSENVPYEQYF	TGTGCCAGCAGTGAAAACGTGCCCTACGAGCAGTACTTC
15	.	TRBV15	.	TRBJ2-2	CATSRDWGNTGELFF	TGTGCCACCAGCAGAGATTGGGGGAACACCGGGGAGCTGTTTTTT
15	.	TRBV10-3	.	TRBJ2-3	CAISGYGESTDTQYF	TGTGCCATCAGTGGATACGGGGAGAGCACAGATACGCAGTATTTT
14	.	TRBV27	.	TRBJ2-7	CASTQGSPLYEQYF	TGTGCCAGCACCCAGGGTTCTCCGCTATACGAGCAGTACTTC
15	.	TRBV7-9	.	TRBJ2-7	CASSLWAGSGYEQYF	TGTGCCAGCAGCTTATGGGCCGGGAGTGGCTACGAGCAGTACTTC
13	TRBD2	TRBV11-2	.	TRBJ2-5	CASSFAGEETQYF	TGTGCCAGCAGCTTCGCGGGGGAAGAGACCCAGTACTTC
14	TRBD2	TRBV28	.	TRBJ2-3	CASRASGRGDTQYF	TGTGCCAGCAGGGCTAGCGGTCGGGGGGATACGCAGTATTTT
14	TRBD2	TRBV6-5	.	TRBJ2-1	CASRDTSGRDEQFF	TGTGCCAGCAGGGATACTAGCGGGAGGGATGAGCAGTTCTTC
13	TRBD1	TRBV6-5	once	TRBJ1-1	CASRNRGRTEAFF	TGTGCCAGCAGGAACAGGGGGCGAACTGAAGCTTTCTTT
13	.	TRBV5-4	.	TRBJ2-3	CASSLDRPDTQYF	TGTGCCAGCAGCTTGGACAGGCCAGATACGCAGTATTTT
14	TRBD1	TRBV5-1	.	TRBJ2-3	CASSPGTETDTQYF	TGCGCCAGCAGCCCCGGGACAGAAACAGATACGCAGTATTTT
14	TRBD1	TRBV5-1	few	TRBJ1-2	CASREGQGWHGYTF	TGCGCCAGCCGAGAAGGACAGGGATGGCATGGCTACACCTTC
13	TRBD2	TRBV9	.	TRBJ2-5	CASSVELAGVQYF	TGTGCCAGCAGCGTAGAACTAGCGGGAGTCCAGTACTTC
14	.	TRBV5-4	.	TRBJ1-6	CASSLGLGNSPLHF	TGTGCCAGCAGCTTGGGCCTAGGCAATTCACCCCTCCACTTT
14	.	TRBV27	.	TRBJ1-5	CASSLYRSNQPQHF	TGTGCCAGCAGTTTATACAGAAGCAATCAGCCCCAGCATTTT
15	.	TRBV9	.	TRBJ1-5	CASSSRGSDNQPQHF	TGTGCCAGCAGCTCTAGGGGGTCAGACAATCAGCCCCAGCATTTT
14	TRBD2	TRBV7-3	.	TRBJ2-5	CASSPGTSGETQYF	TGTGCCAGCAGCCCGGGGACTAGCGGGGAGACCCAGTACTTC
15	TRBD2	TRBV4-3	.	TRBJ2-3	CASSQGLAAPDTQYF	TGCGCCAGCAGCCAGGGACTAGCGGCCCCCGATACGCAGTATTTT
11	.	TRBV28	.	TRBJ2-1	CASSRATEQFF	TGTGCCAGCAGTCGTGCCACAGAGCAGTTCTTC
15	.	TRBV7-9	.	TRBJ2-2	CASSIRDSNTGELFF	TGTGCCAGCAGCATTCGGGACTCGAACACCGGGGAGCTGTTTTTT
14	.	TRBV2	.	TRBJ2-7	CASSDIRDSYEQYF	TGTGCCAGCAGTGACATCCGTGACAGCTACGAGCAGTACTTC
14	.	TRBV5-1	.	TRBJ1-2	CASSSGSLNYGYTF	TGCGCCAGCAGCTCAGGGTCCCTCAACTATGGCTACACCTTC
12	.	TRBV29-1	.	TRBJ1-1	CSVEERVRAAFF	TGCAGCGTTGAAGAGAGGGTCCGGGCAGCTTTCTTT
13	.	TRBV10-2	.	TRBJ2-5	CASSESGTQTQYF	TGCGCCAGCAGTGAGTCCGGAACTCAGACCCAGTACTTC
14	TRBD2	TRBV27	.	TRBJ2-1	CASSSGGAYNEQFF	TGTGCCAGCAGTAGCGGGGGGGCCTACAATGAGCAGTTCTTC
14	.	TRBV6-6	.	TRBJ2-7	CASSYVGVSYEQYF	TGTGCCAGCAGTTACGTCGGGGTCTCCTACGAGCAGTACTTC
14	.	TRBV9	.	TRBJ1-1	CASSVGRPTDEAFF	TGTGCCAGCAGCGTAGGGCGGCCTACGGATGAAGCTTTCTTT
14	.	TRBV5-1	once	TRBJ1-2	CASSLGQGNYGYTF	TGCGCCAGCAGCTTGGGGCAGGGGAACTATGGCTACACCTTC